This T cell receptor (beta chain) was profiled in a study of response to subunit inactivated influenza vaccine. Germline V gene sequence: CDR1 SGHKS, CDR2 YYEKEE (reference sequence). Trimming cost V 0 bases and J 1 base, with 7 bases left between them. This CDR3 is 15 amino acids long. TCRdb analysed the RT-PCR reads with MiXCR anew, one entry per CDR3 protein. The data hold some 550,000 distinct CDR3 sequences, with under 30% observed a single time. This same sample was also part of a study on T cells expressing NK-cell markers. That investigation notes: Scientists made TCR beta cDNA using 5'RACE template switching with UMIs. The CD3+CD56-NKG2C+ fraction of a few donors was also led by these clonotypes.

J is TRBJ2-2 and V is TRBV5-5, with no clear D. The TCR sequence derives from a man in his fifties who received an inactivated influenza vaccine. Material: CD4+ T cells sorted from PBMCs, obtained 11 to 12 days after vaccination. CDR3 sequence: CASSLVGMNTGELFF. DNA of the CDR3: TGTGCCAGCAGCTTGGTGGGGATGAACACCGGGGAGCTGTTTTTT.